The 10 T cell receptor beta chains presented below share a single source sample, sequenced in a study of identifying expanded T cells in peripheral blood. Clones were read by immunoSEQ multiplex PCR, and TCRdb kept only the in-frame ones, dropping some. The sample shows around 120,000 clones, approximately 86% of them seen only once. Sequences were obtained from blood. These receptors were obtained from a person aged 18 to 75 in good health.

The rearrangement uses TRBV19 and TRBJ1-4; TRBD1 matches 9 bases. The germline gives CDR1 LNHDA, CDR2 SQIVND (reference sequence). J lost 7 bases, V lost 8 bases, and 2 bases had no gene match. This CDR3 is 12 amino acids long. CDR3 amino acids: CASRQGGEKLFF. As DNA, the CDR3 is TGTGCCAGTCGACAGGGGGGTGAAAAACTGTTTTTT.

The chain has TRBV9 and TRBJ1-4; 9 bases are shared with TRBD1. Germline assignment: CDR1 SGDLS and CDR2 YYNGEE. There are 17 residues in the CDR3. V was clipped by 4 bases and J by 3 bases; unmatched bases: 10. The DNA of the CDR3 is TGTGCCAGCAGCTTAGGGGACAGGGACCCACCTAATGAAAAACTGTTTTTT. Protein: CASSLGDRDPPNEKLFF.

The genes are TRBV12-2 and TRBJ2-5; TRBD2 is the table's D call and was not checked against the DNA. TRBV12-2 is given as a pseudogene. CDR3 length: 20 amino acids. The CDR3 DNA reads TGTGCAAGTCGCTTAGCGGGTCCGAGGGAACTAGCGGCGAGGACTGAGACCCAGCACTTC. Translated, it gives CASRLAGPRELAARTETQHF.

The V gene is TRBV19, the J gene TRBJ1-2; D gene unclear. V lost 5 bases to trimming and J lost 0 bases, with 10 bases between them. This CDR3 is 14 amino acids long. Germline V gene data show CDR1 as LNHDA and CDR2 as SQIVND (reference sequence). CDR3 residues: CASSSGGSNYGYTF. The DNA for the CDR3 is TGTGCCAGTAGTTCGGGCGGATCTAACTATGGCTACACCTTC.

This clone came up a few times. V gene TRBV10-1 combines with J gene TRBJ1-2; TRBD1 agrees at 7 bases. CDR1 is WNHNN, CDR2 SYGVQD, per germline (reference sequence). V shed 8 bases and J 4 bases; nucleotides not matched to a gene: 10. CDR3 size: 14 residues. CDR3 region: CASETPGTAYGYTF. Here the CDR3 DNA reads TGCGCCAGCGAAACCCCCGGGACAGCCTATGGCTACACCTTC.

CDR3 region: CASTGQGNQPQHF. The DNA for the CDR3 is TGTGCCAGTACCGGACAGGGCAATCAGCCCCAGCATTTT. The chain uses TRBV19 and TRBJ1-5; 7 nucleotides line up with TRBD1. V shed 7 bases and J 2 bases; nucleotides not matched to a gene: 2. Looked up from germline, CDR1 is LNHDA and CDR2 is SQIVND (reference sequence). This CDR3 is 13 amino acids long.

The CDR3 reads CASASGSEVLSEQFF. The CDR3 nucleotides read TGTGCCAGCGCCTCTGGGTCAGAGGTCCTAAGTGAGCAGTTCTTC. This chain connects TRBV7-2 to TRBJ2-1, with unresolved D. V was shortened by 8 bases and J by 9 bases, with 23 bases between the two germline ends. This CDR3 spans 15 amino acids. CDR1 is SGHTA, CDR2 FQGNSA, per germline.

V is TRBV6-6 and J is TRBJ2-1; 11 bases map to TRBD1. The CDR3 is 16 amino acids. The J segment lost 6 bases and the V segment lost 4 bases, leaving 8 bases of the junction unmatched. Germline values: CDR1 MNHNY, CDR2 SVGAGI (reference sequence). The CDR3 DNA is TGTGCCAGCAGTTCTGGACAGGGGGCGCATTCCAATGAGCAGTTCTTC. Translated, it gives CASSSGQGAHSNEQFF.

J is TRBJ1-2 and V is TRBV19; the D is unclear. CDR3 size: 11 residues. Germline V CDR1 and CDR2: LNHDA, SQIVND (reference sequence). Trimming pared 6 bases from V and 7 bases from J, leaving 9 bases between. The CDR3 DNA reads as TGTGCCAGTAGAACCTTTAGTGGCTACACCTTC. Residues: CASRTFSGYTF.

The CDR3 bases are TGCGCCAGCAGCTTGGCTAGCGGGAGTATGAGCACAGATACGCAGTATTTT. Translated: CASSLASGSMSTDTQYF. The rearrangement uses TRBV5-1 and TRBJ2-3; 10 bases fit TRBD2. This CDR3 is 17 amino acids long. From germline, CDR1 is SGHRS and CDR2 YFSETQ. The J segment lost 0 bases and the V segment lost 0 bases, leaving 4 bases of the junction unmatched.